Listed below are T cell receptor beta chains from one sample, sequenced in a study of T cells in Graves' hyperthyroidism and ophthalmopathy. TCRdb fed the multiplex PCR reads into MiXCR, producing one record per CDR3 protein. The data show 300,000 to 500,000 distinct CDR3 sequences, with 15% seen just once and 30% to 35% held by the top ten. Sequencing was performed on blood. These receptors were taken from a woman aged 25 to 39 with Graves' hyperthyroidism. CDR3s include the opening cysteine and the closing phenylalanine or tryptophan. D genes are given only for firm matches. Clone size appears in some rows only: once, few, many, or a class for an expanded clone.

clone_size: many; j_call: TRBJ2-7; v_call: TRBV10-3; d_call: TRBD1; cdr3_aa: CAIRTGDSYEQYF; cdr3_nt: TGTGCCATCAGAACAGGGGATTCCTACGAGCAGTACTTC
clone_size: many; j_call: TRBJ1-2; v_call: TRBV3-1; d_call: .; cdr3_aa: CASSRTVATTNYGYTF; cdr3_nt: TGTGCCAGCAGCCGTACAGTCGCGACCACGAACTATGGCTACACCTTC
clone_size: few; j_call: TRBJ1-6; v_call: TRBV28; d_call: .; cdr3_aa: CASRGADLAPLHF; cdr3_nt: TGTGCCAGCAGGGGGGCAGATTTGGCACCCCTCCACTTT
clone_size: many; j_call: TRBJ2-5; v_call: TRBV11-2; d_call: TRBD2; cdr3_aa: CASSLDGTSQETQYF; cdr3_nt: TGTGCCAGCAGCTTAGATGGGACTAGCCAGGAGACCCAGTACTTC
clone_size: .; j_call: TRBJ1-2; v_call: TRBV2; d_call: .; cdr3_aa: CASSVRELNYGYTF; cdr3_nt: TGTGCCAGCAGTGTAAGGGAACTCAACTATGGCTACACCTTC
clone_size: once; j_call: TRBJ2-1; v_call: TRBV20-1; d_call: TRBD2; cdr3_aa: CSARSSGREQFF; cdr3_nt: TGCAGTGCTAGGTCTAGCGGGAGGGAGCAGTTCTTC
clone_size: many; j_call: TRBJ2-7; v_call: TRBV27; d_call: .; cdr3_aa: CASSLNGAQQYF; cdr3_nt: TGTGCCAGCAGTTTAAACGGTGCGCAGCAGTACTTC
clone_size: many; j_call: TRBJ2-1; v_call: TRBV5-6; d_call: TRBD2; cdr3_aa: CASSLGAGYNEQFF; cdr3_nt: TGTGCCAGCAGCTTGGGAGCGGGATACAATGAGCAGTTCTTC
clone_size: few; j_call: TRBJ2-6; v_call: TRBV20-1; d_call: .; cdr3_aa: CSASLQGPGANVLTF; cdr3_nt: TGCAGTGCTAGCCTGCAAGGGCCTGGGGCCAACGTCCTGACTTTC
clone_size: many; j_call: TRBJ2-1; v_call: TRBV20-1; d_call: TRBD2; cdr3_aa: CSARDLRLAGGPPYNEQFF; cdr3_nt: TGCAGTGCTAGAGATCTGCGACTAGCGGGAGGGCCTCCCTACAATGAGCAGTTCTTC
clone_size: .; j_call: TRBJ2-7; v_call: TRBV12-3/TRBV12-4; d_call: .; cdr3_aa: CASSFEFYEQYF; cdr3_nt: TGTGCCAGCAGTTTTGAGTTCTACGAGCAGTACTTC
clone_size: few; j_call: TRBJ1-1; v_call: TRBV19; d_call: .; cdr3_aa: CASSIVVLNTEAFF; cdr3_nt: TGTGCCAGTAGTATAGTTGTCCTGAACACTGAAGCTTTCTTT
clone_size: .; j_call: TRBJ2-7; v_call: TRBV29-1; d_call: .; cdr3_aa: CSVVGISYEQYF; cdr3_nt: TGCAGCGTTGTCGGGATCTCCTACGAGCAGTACTTC
clone_size: many; j_call: TRBJ1-6; v_call: TRBV20-1; d_call: TRBD1; cdr3_aa: CSLRQGARNSPLHF; cdr3_nt: TGCAGTCTCAGACAGGGGGCCCGAAATTCACCCCTCCACTTT
clone_size: many; j_call: TRBJ2-7; v_call: TRBV11-2; d_call: TRBD2; cdr3_aa: CASRQGLAGGHEQYF; cdr3_nt: TGTGCCAGCAGACAGGGACTAGCGGGAGGTCACGAGCAGTACTTC
clone_size: .; j_call: TRBJ1-5; v_call: TRBV6-1; d_call: .; cdr3_aa: CASSERGDSRPQHF; cdr3_nt: TGTGCCAGCAGTGAGAGGGGGGATTCCCGGCCCCAGCATTTT
clone_size: many; j_call: TRBJ2-3; v_call: TRBV29-1; d_call: .; cdr3_aa: CSVEGGSGATDTQYF; cdr3_nt: TGCAGCGTTGAAGGGGGTTCAGGGGCAACAGATACGCAGTATTTT
clone_size: few; j_call: TRBJ2-1; v_call: TRBV25-1; d_call: TRBD2; cdr3_aa: CASIRSAGGPHNEQFF; cdr3_nt: TGTGCCAGCATACGATCGGCGGGAGGGCCCCACAATGAGCAGTTCTTC
clone_size: many; j_call: TRBJ2-1; v_call: TRBV12-3/TRBV12-4; d_call: .; cdr3_aa: CASSIFSNEQFF; cdr3_nt: TGTGCCAGCAGCATCTTCTCCAATGAGCAGTTCTTC
clone_size: many; j_call: TRBJ2-7; v_call: TRBV24-1; d_call: TRBD2; cdr3_aa: CATRGGRESYEQYF; cdr3_nt: TGTGCCACCCGCGGGGGGCGGGAGTCCTACGAGCAGTACTTC
clone_size: few; j_call: TRBJ1-6; v_call: TRBV6-1; d_call: TRBD1; cdr3_aa: CAIGTVNSPLHF; cdr3_nt: TGTGCCATCGGGACAGTTAATTCACCCCTCCACTTT
clone_size: .; j_call: TRBJ2-2; v_call: TRBV7-3; d_call: TRBD2; cdr3_aa: CASSFRLAGSGELFF; cdr3_nt: TGTGCCAGCAGCTTCCGACTAGCGGGATCCGGGGAGCTGTTTTTT
clone_size: .; j_call: TRBJ2-7; v_call: TRBV5-1; d_call: .; cdr3_aa: CASSFVRGDYEQYF; cdr3_nt: TGCGCCAGCAGCTTCGTCAGGGGGGACTACGAGCAGTACTTC
clone_size: .; j_call: TRBJ2-7; v_call: TRBV19; d_call: TRBD1; cdr3_aa: CASSTWTGETYEQYF; cdr3_nt: TGTGCCAGTAGTACGTGGACAGGCGAAACCTACGAGCAGTACTTC
clone_size: few; j_call: TRBJ2-2; v_call: TRBV7-9; d_call: TRBD1; cdr3_aa: CASSLARAGGLSTGELFF; cdr3_nt: TGTGCCAGCAGCTTAGCGCGGGCAGGGGGCCTCAGCACCGGGGAGCTGTTTTTT
clone_size: many; j_call: TRBJ2-4; v_call: TRBV3-1; d_call: .; cdr3_aa: CASSQVGGVAKNIQYF; cdr3_nt: TGTGCCAGCAGCCAAGTCGGGGGAGTAGCCAAAAACATTCAGTACTTC
clone_size: many; j_call: TRBJ2-1; v_call: TRBV20-1; d_call: TRBD2; cdr3_aa: CSASGLAGGFGNEQFF; cdr3_nt: TGCAGTGCTTCGGGACTAGCGGGAGGGTTTGGGAATGAGCAGTTCTTC
clone_size: .; j_call: TRBJ1-6; v_call: TRBV5-6; d_call: .; cdr3_aa: CASSLGSRPLHF; cdr3_nt: TGTGCCAGCAGCTTGGGGAGCAGACCCCTCCACTTT
clone_size: .; j_call: TRBJ2-7; v_call: TRBV5-5; d_call: .; cdr3_aa: CASSKQAYEQYF; cdr3_nt: TGTGCCAGCAGCAAACAGGCCTACGAGCAGTACTTC